The rows below give T cell receptor beta chains drawn from one sample of a study of control samples from healthy donors and cancer patients. Sequenced by immunoSEQ multiplex PCR; TCRdb stores in-frame clones only, minus some. This table has 75,000 to 100,000 clones, roughly 92% appearing once. Input material: blood. The receptors derive from a human donor in good health. The donor label of this sample is uncertain. Both conserved end residues are part of each CDR3.

J gene | V gene | CDR3 protein
TRBJ1-4 | TRBV5-4 | CAGKRQGNEKLFF
TRBJ2-2 | TRBV20-1 | CSASSQGNTGELFF
TRBJ2-7 | TRBV6-5 | CASTRRTVDPYEQYF
TRBJ2-5 | TRBV18 | CASSQFEPRGKTQYF
TRBJ1-1 | TRBV14 | CASSQAGGNTEAFF
TRBJ2-7 | TRBV5-4 | CASSQDGSTEQYF
TRBJ2-1 | TRBV24-1 | CATMKRGGPDNEQFF
TRBJ2-3 | TRBV11-2 | CASSPSPGGAGTDTQYF
TRBJ2-2 | TRBV3-1/TRBV3-2 | CASIRGGGYTGELFF
TRBJ2-2 | TRBV5-4 | CASSYSGNTGELFF
TRBJ2-5 | TRBV27 | CARWTVQETQYF
TRBJ1-4 | TRBV27 | CASSLTAPWAGKGSNEKLFF
TRBJ1-6 | TRBV19 | CASRGTEFNSPLHF
TRBJ1-3 | TRBV4-1 | CASSQVWGPGNTIYF
TRBJ1-1 | TRBV7-2 | CASSLDTNTEAFF
TRBJ1-1 | TRBV5-5 | CASSLGGENTEAFF
TRBJ1-1 | TRBV6-2/TRBV6-3 | CASSYTLPTGRGTEAFF
TRBJ2-1 | TRBV6-6 | CASSYGGNEQFF
TRBJ1-5 | TRBV29-1 | CSVGQGTHQPQHF
TRBJ2-1 | TRBV27 | CASRLDGSSYNEQFF
TRBJ1-1 | TRBV6-5 | CASSPRDEDTEAFF
TRBJ1-6 | TRBV6-2/TRBV6-3 | CASSHRTDDSPLHF
TRBJ1-2 | TRBV30 | CAWSSKGQPYGYTF
TRBJ1-5 | TRBV19 | CASSIGTLENQPQHF
TRBJ1-6 | TRBV7-9 | CASSLVLNNSPLHF
TRBJ2-1 | TRBV7-2 | CASSLSMASLPDNEQFF
TRBJ1-2 | TRBV3-1/TRBV3-2 | CASSQEWSHYGYTF
TRBJ1-4 | TRBV5-1 | CASSPGDRETNEKLFF
TRBJ1-6 | TRBV9 | CASSIGQPDNSPLHF
TRBJ1-1 | TRBV19 | CASLPADRNTEAFF
TRBJ1-2 | TRBV19 | CASSIDLDYGYTF
TRBJ1-1 | TRBV5-1 | CASSSTQGGYGEAFF
TRBJ2-2 | TRBV28 | CASSLGDRETGELFF
TRBJ2-5 | TRBV7-8 | CASSLEAGGRAQYF
TRBJ1-3 | TRBV5-5 | CASSRTDRNTIYF
TRBJ2-3 | TRBV21-1 | CASTPGGRVPDTQYF
TRBJ1-5 | TRBV2 | CASRTGWIGNQPQHF
TRBJ1-5 | TRBV6-1 | CASSERRPGNQPQHF
TRBJ2-1 | TRBV15 | CATSRDPGGIYNEQFF
TRBJ1-5 | TRBV4-2 | CASSREDRGYNQPQHF
TRBJ1-4 | TRBV29-1 | CSVEDPAGSEANEKLFF
TRBJ1-5 | TRBV6-2/TRBV6-3 | CASSYTAPHYSNQPQHF
TRBJ1-1 | TRBV6-5 | CASSPEVMNTEAFF
TRBJ2-2 | TRBV7-3 | CASSLLKLAGNTGELFF
TRBJ1-1 | TRBV6-2/TRBV6-3 | CASSYGRFNTEAFF
TRBJ2-3 | TRBV5-4 | CAPGSFGTDTQYF
TRBJ1-5 | TRBV12-3/TRBV12-4 | CASSSQDWQPQHF
TRBJ1-1 | TRBV7-2 | CASSLVGGNTEAFF
TRBJ1-1 | TRBV11-3 | CASSVEAYTEAFF
TRBJ1-1 | TRBV5-1 | CASSLAKGSLTEAFF
TRBJ1-2 | TRBV6-2/TRBV6-3 | CASSAWTANYGYTF
TRBJ2-7 | TRBV28 | CASGRTPSYEQYF